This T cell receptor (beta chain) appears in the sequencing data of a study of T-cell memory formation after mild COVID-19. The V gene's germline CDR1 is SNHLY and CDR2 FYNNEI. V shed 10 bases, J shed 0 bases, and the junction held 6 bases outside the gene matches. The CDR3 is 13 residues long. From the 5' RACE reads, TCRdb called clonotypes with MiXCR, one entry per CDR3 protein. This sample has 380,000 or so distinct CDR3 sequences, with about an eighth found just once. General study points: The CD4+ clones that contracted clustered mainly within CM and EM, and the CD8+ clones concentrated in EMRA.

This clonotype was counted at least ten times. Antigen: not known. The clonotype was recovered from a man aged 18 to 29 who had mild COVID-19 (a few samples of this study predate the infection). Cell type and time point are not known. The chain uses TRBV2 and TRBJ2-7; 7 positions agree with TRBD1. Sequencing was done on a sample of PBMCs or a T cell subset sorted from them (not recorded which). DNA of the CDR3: TGTGCCATCACCGGGACAGACTCCTACGAGCAGTACTTC. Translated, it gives CAITGTDSYEQYF.